This T cell receptor beta chain was documented in a study of T cells in Graves' hyperthyroidism and ophthalmopathy. 10 ml fresh peripheral blood yielded the PBMCs. It was RNA transcripts that yielded the amplified TCR beta CDR3 regions. A first-round RT-PCR of the TCR CDR3 used the HTBI primer set. TCRdb analysed the multiplex PCR reads with MiXCR anew, one entry per CDR3 protein. In the table there are roughly 240,000 distinct CDR3 sequences, roughly 15% of which are singletons. This clonotype was counted many times. The CDR3 consists of 13 residues. With 5 bases removed from V and 1 base from J, the gap between germline ends came to 7 bases.

V usage is TRBV12-3 or TRBV12-4 and J usage is TRBJ2-3, with unresolved D. This sequence was found in a woman aged 18-29 years with Graves' ophthalmopathy. Sample: blood. In DNA, the CDR3 is TGTGCCAGCAGTCCGAAAGGCACAGATACGCAGTATTTT. It encodes CASSPKGTDTQYF.